A selection of T cell receptor beta chains follows, all from one sample in a study of yellow fever vaccine responses in identical twins. From the RT-PCR reads, TCRdb called clonotypes with MiXCR, one entry per CDR3 protein. The sample has about 1,100 distinct CDR3 sequences; roughly 79% are singletons. Sequenced material: T cells from blood (PBMCs), unsorted or a sorted subset (not recorded which), taken before or after yellow fever vaccination (not recorded which). These receptors originate from a female donor who received the yellow fever vaccine. The CDR3 runs from the conserved cysteine through the conserved F or W. D genes are given only for firm matches. Where a row states a size, it is once, few, many or the class of an expanded clone; other rows omit it.

CDR3 length: 13
clone size: NA
J gene: TRBJ2-7
D gene: NA
V gene: TRBV4-1
CDR3 DNA: TGCGCCAGCGGGGAAGGGGTCTCCTACGAGCAGTACTTC
CDR3 protein: CASGEGVSYEQYF

CDR3 length: 14
clone size: NA
J gene: TRBJ2-1
D gene: NA
V gene: TRBV28
CDR3 DNA: TGTGCCAGCAGTTTTCCCGGGGTATACAATGAGCAGTTCTTC
CDR3 protein: CASSFPGVYNEQFF

CDR3 length: 15
clone size: NA
J gene: TRBJ1-5
D gene: NA
V gene: TRBV30
CDR3 DNA: TGTGCCTGGAGGCGGGCTGGGGGCCTTGGGCAGCCCCAGCATTTT
CDR3 protein: CAWRRAGGLGQPQHF

CDR3 length: 16
clone size: NA
J gene: TRBJ2-5
D gene: NA
V gene: TRBV6-2/TRBV6-3
CDR3 DNA: TGTGCCAGCACCACGGGGCGGTCCCACGCCTTGGGGACCCAGTACTTC
CDR3 protein: CASTTGRSHALGTQYF

CDR3 length: 15
clone size: few
J gene: TRBJ1-1
D gene: TRBD1
V gene: TRBV15
CDR3 DNA: TGTGCCACCAGCGGGGGACAGGGGTTGAACACTGAAGCTTTCTTT
CDR3 protein: CATSGGQGLNTEAFF

CDR3 length: 15
clone size: NA
J gene: TRBJ1-1
D gene: NA
V gene: TRBV20-1
CDR3 DNA: TGCAGTGCTAGAGGGGACCCTCTCGGGAACACTGAAGCTTTCTTT
CDR3 protein: CSARGDPLGNTEAFF

CDR3 length: 12
clone size: NA
J gene: TRBJ2-3
D gene: NA
V gene: TRBV7-2
CDR3 DNA: TGTGCCAGCAGCGCCTACACAGATACGCAGTATTTT
CDR3 protein: CASSAYTDTQYF

CDR3 length: 16
clone size: few
J gene: TRBJ2-6
D gene: TRBD1
V gene: TRBV6-1
CDR3 DNA: TGTGCCAGCAGTGAGGCAGGGGGCGATGGGGCCAACGTCCTGACTTTC
CDR3 protein: CASSEAGGDGANVLTF

CDR3 length: 13
clone size: NA
J gene: TRBJ1-5
D gene: TRBD1
V gene: TRBV20-1
CDR3 DNA: TGCAGTGCTGGGGACAGGAACGGTCAGCCCCAGCATTTT
CDR3 protein: CSAGDRNGQPQHF

CDR3 length: 14
clone size: NA
J gene: TRBJ2-1
D gene: NA
V gene: TRBV27
CDR3 DNA: TGTGCCAGCAGGGGACGGGGAGGAGTGAATGAGCAGTTCTTC
CDR3 protein: CASRGRGGVNEQFF

CDR3 length: 14
clone size: NA
J gene: TRBJ2-5
D gene: NA
V gene: TRBV11-3
CDR3 DNA: TGTGCCAGCAGCTTAGCCCCAGTACAAGAGACCCAGTACTTC
CDR3 protein: CASSLAPVQETQYF

CDR3 length: 15
clone size: NA
J gene: TRBJ2-7
D gene: TRBD1
V gene: TRBV12-3/TRBV12-4
CDR3 DNA: TGTGCCAGCAGAAAAGACAGGGGGCGCCCCTACGAGCAGTACTTC
CDR3 protein: CASRKDRGRPYEQYF

CDR3 length: 16
clone size: NA
J gene: TRBJ1-1
D gene: TRBD1
V gene: TRBV4-1
CDR3 DNA: TGCGCCAGCAGCCAAGGGACAGGAATGGGGGGGACTGAAGCTTTCTTT
CDR3 protein: CASSQGTGMGGTEAFF

CDR3 length: 11
clone size: NA
J gene: TRBJ2-7
D gene: NA
V gene: TRBV6-1
CDR3 DNA: TGTGCCAGAAACCACCCCTACGAGCAGTACTTC
CDR3 protein: CARNHPYEQYF

CDR3 length: 14
clone size: NA
J gene: TRBJ1-6
D gene: NA
V gene: TRBV25-1
CDR3 DNA: TGTGCCAGCAGCTCCACAGCAAGGAATTCACCCCTCCACTTT
CDR3 protein: CASSSTARNSPLHF

CDR3 length: 14
clone size: once
J gene: TRBJ2-3
D gene: NA
V gene: TRBV2
CDR3 DNA: TGTGCCAGCAGTCGGGACCTGGAGGTAGATACGCAGTATTTT
CDR3 protein: CASSRDLEVDTQYF

CDR3 length: 12
clone size: NA
J gene: TRBJ2-1
D gene: NA
V gene: TRBV7-9
CDR3 DNA: TGTGCCAGCAGCCTGGCCTACAATGAGCAGTTCTTC
CDR3 protein: CASSLAYNEQFF

CDR3 length: 16
clone size: NA
J gene: TRBJ2-1
D gene: NA
V gene: TRBV12-3/TRBV12-4
CDR3 DNA: TGTGCCAGCACCGATGGGGGACCGAGCTCCTACAATGAGCAGTTCTTC
CDR3 protein: CASTDGGPSSYNEQFF

CDR3 length: 14
clone size: NA
J gene: TRBJ1-1
D gene: NA
V gene: TRBV11-2
CDR3 DNA: TGTGCCAGCAGCACCCCGGAGGGGGGCACTGAAGCTTTCTTT
CDR3 protein: CASSTPEGGTEAFF

CDR3 length: 12
clone size: NA
J gene: TRBJ1-1
D gene: NA
V gene: TRBV10-1
CDR3 DNA: TGCGCCAGCAGTGAAAGGAACACTGAAGCTTTCTTT
CDR3 protein: CASSERNTEAFF

CDR3 length: 15
clone size: NA
J gene: TRBJ2-1
D gene: TRBD2
V gene: TRBV7-3
CDR3 DNA: TGTGCCAGCAGCTTAGGGACTAGCGGGAGATATGAGCAGTTCTTC
CDR3 protein: CASSLGTSGRYEQFF

CDR3 length: 13
clone size: NA
J gene: TRBJ1-5
D gene: TRBD1
V gene: TRBV2
CDR3 DNA: TGTGCCAGCCAGGACAGGAAGAATCAGCCCCAGCATTTT
CDR3 protein: CASQDRKNQPQHF

CDR3 length: 15
clone size: NA
J gene: TRBJ2-1
D gene: NA
V gene: TRBV7-6
CDR3 DNA: TGTGCCAGCAGCTTAGGCCTAGCGAACGACAATGAGCAGTTCTTC
CDR3 protein: CASSLGLANDNEQFF

CDR3 length: 16
clone size: NA
J gene: TRBJ2-3
D gene: NA
V gene: TRBV4-2
CDR3 DNA: TGTGCCAGCAGCCAAGAAAAAACAGGGTCCCCGGGCACGCAGTATTTT
CDR3 protein: CASSQEKTGSPGTQYF

CDR3 length: 15
clone size: NA
J gene: TRBJ2-6
D gene: TRBD2
V gene: TRBV2
CDR3 DNA: TGTGCCCCTGCTGCGGGAGTTAGTGGGGCCAACGTCCTGACTTTC
CDR3 protein: CAPAAGVSGANVLTF

CDR3 length: 16
clone size: NA
J gene: TRBJ2-3
D gene: TRBD1
V gene: TRBV11-1
CDR3 DNA: TGTGCCAGCACTCCAGAGGGGACAGCGCCCACAGATACGCAGTATTTT
CDR3 protein: CASTPEGTAPTDTQYF

CDR3 length: 13
clone size: NA
J gene: TRBJ1-5
D gene: NA
V gene: TRBV10-3
CDR3 DNA: TGTGCCATCAGTGAGTCGGGAGGGCAGCCCCAGCATTTT
CDR3 protein: CAISESGGQPQHF

CDR3 length: 14
clone size: NA
J gene: TRBJ2-7
D gene: NA
V gene: TRBV15
CDR3 DNA: TGTGCCACCAGCAGAGGCCAAAGCGGCTACGAGCAGTACTTC
CDR3 protein: CATSRGQSGYEQYF

CDR3 length: 15
clone size: NA
J gene: TRBJ2-2
D gene: NA
V gene: TRBV5-1
CDR3 DNA: TGCGCCAGCAGCACCGGGCCTCCGAACACCGGGGAGCTGTTTTTT
CDR3 protein: CASSTGPPNTGELFF

CDR3 length: 13
clone size: NA
J gene: TRBJ1-1
D gene: NA
V gene: TRBV10-1
CDR3 DNA: TGCGCCAGCAGTGAGAATGCAGGGTCTATGGCTTTCTTT
CDR3 protein: CASSENAGSMAFF

CDR3 length: 15
clone size: NA
J gene: TRBJ2-1
D gene: NA
V gene: TRBV6-5
CDR3 DNA: TGTGCCAGCAGTTACGGCTCTAGTGCCGACAATGAGCAGTTCTTC
CDR3 protein: CASSYGSSADNEQFF

CDR3 length: 15
clone size: once
J gene: TRBJ2-7
D gene: NA
V gene: TRBV4-1
CDR3 DNA: TGCGCCAGCAGCCAAGAGGTCAGGGATTGGAACGAGCAGTACTTC
CDR3 protein: CASSQEVRDWNEQYF

CDR3 length: 13
clone size: NA
J gene: TRBJ1-2
D gene: TRBD1
V gene: TRBV15
CDR3 DNA: TGTGCCACCAGCAGTACTACAGGGGCTGGCTACACCTTC
CDR3 protein: CATSSTTGAGYTF

CDR3 length: 15
clone size: few
J gene: TRBJ2-1
D gene: NA
V gene: TRBV6-1
CDR3 DNA: TGTGCCAGCAGCGCCAACCAACTAACTTACAATGAGCAGTTCTTC
CDR3 protein: CASSANQLTYNEQFF

CDR3 length: 15
clone size: NA
J gene: TRBJ2-7
D gene: NA
V gene: TRBV2
CDR3 DNA: TGTGCCAGCAGTGAAGCGGCAGGGGGGATCCACGAGCAGTACTTC
CDR3 protein: CASSEAAGGIHEQYF

CDR3 length: 21
clone size: NA
J gene: TRBJ2-1
D gene: TRBD1
V gene: TRBV11-1
CDR3 DNA: TGTGCCAGCAGCGCAAAGGTCGGACAGGAGCTTCTCTACCCCTCCTACAATGAGCAGTTCTTC
CDR3 protein: CASSAKVGQELLYPSYNEQFF

CDR3 length: 15
clone size: NA
J gene: TRBJ1-1
D gene: TRBD1
V gene: TRBV10-1
CDR3 DNA: TGCGCCAGCAGTGAGGGCAGGGGGCTATGGACTGAAGCTTTCTTT
CDR3 protein: CASSEGRGLWTEAFF

CDR3 length: 14
clone size: NA
J gene: TRBJ1-1
D gene: NA
V gene: TRBV10-3
CDR3 DNA: TGTGCCATCAATCGCGAGTCAGGGATCGGTGAAGCTTTCTTT
CDR3 protein: CAINRESGIGEAFF

CDR3 length: 13
clone size: NA
J gene: TRBJ1-2
D gene: TRBD1
V gene: TRBV15
CDR3 DNA: TGTGCCACCGGGACAGGGGGCGACCATGGCTACACCTTC
CDR3 protein: CATGTGGDHGYTF

CDR3 length: 14
clone size: NA
J gene: TRBJ2-3
D gene: NA
V gene: TRBV6-4
CDR3 DNA: TGTGCCAGCAGTGACTCACTATTCACAGATACGCAGTATTTT
CDR3 protein: CASSDSLFTDTQYF

CDR3 length: 13
clone size: once
J gene: TRBJ2-5
D gene: NA
V gene: TRBV7-3
CDR3 DNA: TGTGCCAGCAGCCAGGGACTGCCGATGACCCAGTACTTC
CDR3 protein: CASSQGLPMTQYF

CDR3 length: 15
clone size: NA
J gene: TRBJ2-5
D gene: NA
V gene: TRBV9
CDR3 DNA: TGTGCCAGCAGCGTTGGTGGGGGTGGTCAAGAGACCCAGTACTTC
CDR3 protein: CASSVGGGGQETQYF

CDR3 length: 13
clone size: NA
J gene: TRBJ2-3
D gene: TRBD2
V gene: TRBV2
CDR3 DNA: TGTGCAAGCGGGGTCGGGGCCGCAGATACGCAGTATTTT
CDR3 protein: CASGVGAADTQYF

CDR3 length: 16
clone size: NA
J gene: TRBJ2-1
D gene: TRBD2
V gene: TRBV11-1
CDR3 DNA: TGTGCCAGCAGCGGGACTAGCAAGGATCACTACAATGAGCAGTTCTTC
CDR3 protein: CASSGTSKDHYNEQFF